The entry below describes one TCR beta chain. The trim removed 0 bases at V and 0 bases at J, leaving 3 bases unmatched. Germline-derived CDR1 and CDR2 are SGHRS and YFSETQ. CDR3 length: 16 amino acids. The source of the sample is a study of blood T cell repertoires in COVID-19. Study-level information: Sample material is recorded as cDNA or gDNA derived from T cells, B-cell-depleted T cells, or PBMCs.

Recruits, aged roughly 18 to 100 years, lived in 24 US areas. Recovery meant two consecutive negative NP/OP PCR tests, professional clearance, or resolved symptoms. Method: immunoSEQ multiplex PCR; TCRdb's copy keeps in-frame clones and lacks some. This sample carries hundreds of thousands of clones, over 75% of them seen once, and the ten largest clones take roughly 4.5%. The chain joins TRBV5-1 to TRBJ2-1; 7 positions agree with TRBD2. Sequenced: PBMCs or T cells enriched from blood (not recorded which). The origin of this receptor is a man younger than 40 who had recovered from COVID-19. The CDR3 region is CASSLAGGGSYNEQFF. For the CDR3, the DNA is TGCGCCAGCAGCTTGGCCGGCGGGGGCTCCTACAATGAGCAGTTCTTC.